This entry features one T cell receptor (beta chain) sequence. The data derive from a study of blood T cells in healthy people across ages. V lost 0 bases and J lost 3; bases outside the gene matches: 25. The CDR3 consists of 23 residues. CDR1 is SGHVS, CDR2 FQNEAQ, per germline. PCR was performed a second time for about 7 to 12 cycles using a sample-barcoded 5' primer and a J-beta primer mix. TCRdb analysed the 5' RACE reads with MiXCR anew, one entry per CDR3 protein. The profile covers over 1,200,000 distinct CDR3 sequences, with approximately 59% appearing a single time and roughly 7% taken by the ten largest.

This sequence was found in a man aged 18 to 29 in good health. This chain joins TRBV7-8 and TRBJ1-1; 10 bases agree with TRBD1. The sequenced sample consisted of blood. The CDR3 reads CASSLAVEGTGEPIDPRDTEAFF. Written as DNA, the CDR3 is TGTGCCAGCAGCTTAGCGGTGGAGGGGACAGGGGAACCCATCGACCCAAGGGACACTGAAGCTTTCTTT.